Listed below are T cell receptor beta chains from one sample, sequenced in a study of T cell repertoires in cytomegalovirus infection. One entry per CDR3 protein, called by TCRdb with MiXCR from the reads. Altogether hundreds of thousands of distinct CDR3 sequences are present, more than 8% being singletons, with the ten largest covering about 3.9%. Source material: PBMCs. The receptors were gathered from a human donor in good health (CMV status not recorded). Some clones in this sample may be carry-over from other donors' samples. Each CDR3 is given with its conserved first and last residue. D genes are given only for firm matches. Rows give clone size only sometimes, using once, few, many, or a class for an expanded clone.

J gene,D gene,clone size,V gene,CDR3 DNA,CDR3 protein
TRBJ1-4,-,few,TRBV7-9,TGTGCCAGCAGCTTGCGGGACCCTAGGCGGGAAAAACTGTTTTTT,CASSLRDPRREKLFF
TRBJ2-1,TRBD1,few,TRBV6-2/TRBV6-3,TGTGCCAGCAGATCTAGGGGGCTAAATGAGCAGTTCTTC,CASRSRGLNEQFF
TRBJ1-6,-,-,TRBV27,TGTGCCAGCAGTTTATCCAGCCTCCCGGGTAATTCACCCCTCCACTTT,CASSLSSLPGNSPLHF
TRBJ2-3,-,-,TRBV4-2,TGTGCCAGCAGCCAAGTGGGGGAGCGCACAGATACGCAGTATTTT,CASSQVGERTDTQYF
TRBJ2-2,-,many,TRBV7-8,TGTGCCAGCAGCTTAGCGTGGGGCAGGGGAGGACCGAACACCGGGGAGCTGTTTTTT,CASSLAWGRGGPNTGELFF
TRBJ1-5,-,-,TRBV27,TGTGCCAGCACCCCGGTCGGCCTATTCGGCTATCGGCCCCAGCATTTT,CASTPVGLFGYRPQHF
TRBJ2-1,TRBD2,once,TRBV6-2/TRBV6-3,TGTGCCAGCAGTTCCCACGAGCGGGGGGCTAACAATGAGCAGTTCTTC,CASSSHERGANNEQFF
TRBJ1-3,-,-,TRBV20-1,TGCAGTGCTACGTCGGGAAGTGGAAACACCATATATTTT,CSATSGSGNTIYF
TRBJ2-7,-,few,TRBV20-1,TGCAGTGCTAGGCTAGAGAGCTCCTACGAGCAGTACTTC,CSARLESSYEQYF
TRBJ2-7,-,-,TRBV15,TGTGCCACCAGCTTAAAACCGACAGGAACCGAGCAGTACTTC,CATSLKPTGTEQYF
TRBJ1-3,-,few,TRBV7-2,TGTGCCAGCAGCTTAGTAGCCTCTGGAAACACCATATATTTT,CASSLVASGNTIYF
TRBJ1-5,TRBD1,-,TRBV6-2/TRBV6-3,TGTGCCAGCAGGACAGACAGGGGCCCCAATCAGCCCCAGCATTTT,CASRTDRGPNQPQHF
TRBJ1-1,TRBD1,-,TRBV4-2,TGTGCCAGCAGCCCCGGGACAGGGATTATGAACACTGAAGCTTTCTTT,CASSPGTGIMNTEAFF
TRBJ2-7,-,few,TRBV28,TGTGCCAGCAGTTCCTTGGGTAGTAGCTACGAGCAGTACTTC,CASSSLGSSYEQYF
TRBJ2-2,-,many,TRBV7-2,TGTGCCAGCAGCTTAGGATATGCTAGAGGGGAGCTGTTTTTT,CASSLGYARGELFF